This paragraph reports one T cell receptor beta chain. These data come from a study of OX40 agonist ivuxolimab in advanced cancers. On the study more broadly: Participants averaged around 60 years of age (range about 23 to 79) and were around 80% male.

J gave up 5 bases and V 6 bases, and 6 bases lay outside the gene matches. CDR3 length equals 14 residues. Germline-derived CDR1 and CDR2 are MNHEY and SVGAGI. TCRdb's copy holds only in-frame clones and misses some; the assay was immunoSEQ multiplex PCR. The data show roughly 80,000 clones, about 85% seen once. The chain couples TRBV6-5 to TRBJ1-2; 10 nucleotides match TRBD1. The receptor was derived from an adult with an advanced solid tumor such as melanoma, head and neck, liver or kidney cancer. This specimen was CD4+ or CD8+ T cells sorted from blood, taken in a trial of the OX40 agonist ivuxolimab. This CDR3 is CASSLDRGTYGYTF. CDR3 DNA: TGTGCCAGCAGCCTGGACAGGGGGACTTATGGCTACACCTTC.